This T cell receptor (beta chain) was retrieved from a study of blood T cell repertoires in COVID-19. As processed by the authors: Researchers report that nucleated cell counts were estimated from reference gene primer amplification. Sequenced by immunoSEQ multiplex PCR; TCRdb stores in-frame clones only, minus some. V, J and clone size reflect that table, while D and trimming were determined from the DNA. The table has around 62,000 clones, 85% to 90% seen once. Germline loops: CDR1 SEHNR, CDR2 FQNEAQ (reference sequence). The CDR3 consists of 18 residues. Trimming took 3 bases from V and 2 from J; bases not matched to a gene: 14.

This receptor was taken from a man in his sixties with acute or convalescent COVID-19. The chain combines TRBV7-9 with TRBJ2-3; 7 nucleotides match TRBD2. Sequenced: peripheral blood. CDR3 in DNA: TGTGCCAGCAGCTTCGGGAGCGGGAAGGTGTGGATCACAGATACGCAGTATTTT. Protein sequence: CASSFGSGKVWITDTQYF.